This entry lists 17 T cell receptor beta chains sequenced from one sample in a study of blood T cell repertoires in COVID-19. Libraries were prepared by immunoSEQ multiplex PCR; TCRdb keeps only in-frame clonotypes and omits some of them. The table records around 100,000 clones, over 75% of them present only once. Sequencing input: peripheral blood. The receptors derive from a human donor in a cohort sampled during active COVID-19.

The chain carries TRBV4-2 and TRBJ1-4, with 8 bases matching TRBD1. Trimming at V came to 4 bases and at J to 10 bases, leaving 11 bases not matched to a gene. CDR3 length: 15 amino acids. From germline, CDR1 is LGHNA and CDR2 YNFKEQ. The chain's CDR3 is CASSLDGQGLGKLFF. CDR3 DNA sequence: TGTGCCAGCAGCCTCGACGGACAGGGACTTGGAAAACTGTTTTTT.

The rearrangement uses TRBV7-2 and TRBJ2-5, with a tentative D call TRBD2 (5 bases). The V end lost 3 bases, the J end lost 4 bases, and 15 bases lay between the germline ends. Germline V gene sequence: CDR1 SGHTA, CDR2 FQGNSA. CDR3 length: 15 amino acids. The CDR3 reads CASSFPLVEGETQYF. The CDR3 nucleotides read TGTGCCAGCAGCTTCCCCCTGGTAGAGGGAGAGACCCAGTACTTC.

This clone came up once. The chain's CDR3 is CASSLGAERGYTF. The CDR3 bases are TGTGCCAGCAGCTTAGGCGCGGAACGCGGCTACACCTTC. The chain uses TRBV7-9 and TRBJ1-2, with D unresolved. Trimming pared 1 base from V and 8 bases from J, leaving 11 bases between. The germline CDR1 and CDR2 sequences are SEHNR and FQNEAQ (reference sequence). The CDR3 totals 13 residues.

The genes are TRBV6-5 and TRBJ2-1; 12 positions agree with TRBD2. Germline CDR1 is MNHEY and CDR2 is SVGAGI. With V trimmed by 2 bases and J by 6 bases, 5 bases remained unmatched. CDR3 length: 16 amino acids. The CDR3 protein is CASSYLKTSGSNEQFF. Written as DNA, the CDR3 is TGTGCCAGCAGTTACCTGAAGACTAGCGGGAGCAATGAGCAGTTCTTC.

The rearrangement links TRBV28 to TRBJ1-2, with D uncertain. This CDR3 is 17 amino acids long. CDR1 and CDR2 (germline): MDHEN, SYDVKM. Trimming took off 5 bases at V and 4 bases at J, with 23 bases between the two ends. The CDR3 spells CASSLTFFGNSGYGYTF. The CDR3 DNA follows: TGTGCCAGCAGTCTCACCTTTTTCGGGAATTCGGGCTATGGCTACACCTTC.

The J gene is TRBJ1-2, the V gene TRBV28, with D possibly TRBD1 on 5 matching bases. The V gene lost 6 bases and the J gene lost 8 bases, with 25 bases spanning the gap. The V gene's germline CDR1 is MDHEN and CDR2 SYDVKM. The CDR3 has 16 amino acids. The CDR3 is CASRFRLKGPPEGYTF. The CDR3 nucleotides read TGTGCCAGCAGGTTCCGGTTGAAGGGGCCCCCTGAGGGCTACACCTTC.

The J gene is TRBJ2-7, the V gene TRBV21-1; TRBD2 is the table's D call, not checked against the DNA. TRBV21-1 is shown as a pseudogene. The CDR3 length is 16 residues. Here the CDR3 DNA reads TGTGCCAGCAGCAAAGAGGATTCGCGGGAGGGGTACGAGCAGTACTTC. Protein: CASSKEDSREGYEQYF.

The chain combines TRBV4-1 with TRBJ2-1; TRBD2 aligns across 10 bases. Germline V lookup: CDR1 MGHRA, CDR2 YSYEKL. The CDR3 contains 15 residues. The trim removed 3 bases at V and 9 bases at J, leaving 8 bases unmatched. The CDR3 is CASSHLAGVAGEQFF. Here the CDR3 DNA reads TGCGCCAGCAGCCATCTAGCGGGAGTGGCTGGTGAGCAGTTCTTC.

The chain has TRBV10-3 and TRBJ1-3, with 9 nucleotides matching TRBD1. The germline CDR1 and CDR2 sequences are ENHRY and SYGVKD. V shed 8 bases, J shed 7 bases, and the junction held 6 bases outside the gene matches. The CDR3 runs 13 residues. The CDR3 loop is CAIWGQGDNTIYF. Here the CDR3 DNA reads TGTGCCATCTGGGGACAGGGTGATAACACCATATATTTT.

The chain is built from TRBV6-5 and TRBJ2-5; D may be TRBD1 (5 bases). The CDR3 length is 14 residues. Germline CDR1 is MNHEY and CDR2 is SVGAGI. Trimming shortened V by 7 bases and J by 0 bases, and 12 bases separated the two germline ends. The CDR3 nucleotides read TGTGCCAGCAATAGGAGACAGTACCAAGAGACCCAGTACTTC. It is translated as CASNRRQYQETQYF.

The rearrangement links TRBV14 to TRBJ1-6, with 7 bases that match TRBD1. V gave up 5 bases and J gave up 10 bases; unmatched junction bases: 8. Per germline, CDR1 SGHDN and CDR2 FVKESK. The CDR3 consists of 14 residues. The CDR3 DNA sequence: TGTGCCAGCAGCTTCCGGGACAGACCGTCACCCCTCCACTTT. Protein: CASSFRDRPSPLHF.

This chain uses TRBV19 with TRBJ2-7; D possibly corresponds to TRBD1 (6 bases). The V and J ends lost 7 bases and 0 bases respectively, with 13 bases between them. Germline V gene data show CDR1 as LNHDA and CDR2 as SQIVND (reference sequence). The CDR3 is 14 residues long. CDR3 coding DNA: TGTGCCAGTAACCACCGGACAGACTCCTACGAGCAGTACTTC. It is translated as CASNHRTDSYEQYF.

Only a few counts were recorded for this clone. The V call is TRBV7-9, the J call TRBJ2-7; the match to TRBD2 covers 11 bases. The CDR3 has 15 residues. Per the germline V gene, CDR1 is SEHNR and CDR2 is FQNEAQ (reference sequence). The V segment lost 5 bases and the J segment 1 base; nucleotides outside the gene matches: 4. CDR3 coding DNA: TGTGCCAGCAGCGCCCGACTAGCGGGGTCCTACGAGCAGTACTTC. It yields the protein CASSARLAGSYEQYF. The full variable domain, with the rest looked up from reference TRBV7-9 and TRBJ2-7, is DTGVSQNPRHKITKRGQNVTFRCDPISEHNRLYWYRQTLGQGPEFLTYFQNEAQLEKSRLLSDRFSAERPKGSFSTLEIQRTEQGDSAMYLCASSARLAGSYEQYFGPGTRLTVT.

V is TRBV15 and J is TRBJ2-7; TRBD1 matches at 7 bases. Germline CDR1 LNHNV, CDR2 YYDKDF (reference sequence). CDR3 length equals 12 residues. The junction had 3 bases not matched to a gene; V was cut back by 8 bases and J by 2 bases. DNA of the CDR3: TGTGCCACCTCGGACAGGACCTACGAGCAGTACTTC. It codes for CATSDRTYEQYF.

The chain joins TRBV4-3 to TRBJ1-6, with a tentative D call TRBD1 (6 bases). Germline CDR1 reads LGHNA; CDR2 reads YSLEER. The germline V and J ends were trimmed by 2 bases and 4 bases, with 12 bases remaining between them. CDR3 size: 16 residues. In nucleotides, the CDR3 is TGCGCCAGCAGCCAATCTTTGGGACATTATAATTCACCCCTCCACTTT. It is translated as CASSQSLGHYNSPLHF.

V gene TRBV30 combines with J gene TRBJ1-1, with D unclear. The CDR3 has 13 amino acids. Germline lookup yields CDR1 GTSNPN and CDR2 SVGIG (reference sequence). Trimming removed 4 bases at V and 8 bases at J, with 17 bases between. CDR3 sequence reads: CAWTLPSGPEAFF. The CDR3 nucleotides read TGTGCCTGGACCCTCCCGTCGGGTCCCGAAGCTTTCTTT.

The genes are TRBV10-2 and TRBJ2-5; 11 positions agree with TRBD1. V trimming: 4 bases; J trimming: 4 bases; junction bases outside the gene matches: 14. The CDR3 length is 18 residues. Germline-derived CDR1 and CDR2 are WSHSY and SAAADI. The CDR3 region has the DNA TGCGCCAGCAGTGCCCTGCACGGGACAGGGGGTTCCCTAGAGACCCAGTACTTC. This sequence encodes CASSALHGTGGSLETQYF.